What follows are 2 T cell receptor beta chains derived from one specimen sequenced in a study of vaccination and CD4 T cells after COVID-19. Cultured CD4+ T cell DNA underwent sequencing with the Oncomine TCR Beta short-read assay. TCRdb reanalysed the PCR reads using MiXCR and keeps one entry per CDR3 protein. In the table there are 20,000 to 25,000 distinct CDR3 sequences, around 63% of which are singletons. Treatment here: roughly ten-day PBMC culture with coronavirus spike peptide pools or control peptides (ViraFEST assay). The antigens for these receptors are not known. The sequencing input was CD4+ T cells from blood, cultured in vitro. The source of these receptors is a human donor who had recovered from COVID-19.

The genes are TRBV19 and TRBJ1-1; a weak D match, TRBD1 (5 bases). Germline values: CDR1 LNHDA, CDR2 SQIVND (reference sequence). V lost 3 bases to trimming and J lost 1 base, with 21 bases between them. There are 18 residues in the CDR3. The CDR3 bases are TGTGCCAGTAGTATTCCCAGCAGGGCGAGGGGAAGGAACACTGAAGCTTTCTTT. Protein: CASSIPSRARGRNTEAFF.

The chain carries TRBV7-9 and TRBJ2-1, with TRBD2 matching over 9 bases. Germline CDR1 and CDR2: SEHNR and FQNEAQ (reference sequence). The CDR3 length is 15 residues. V dropped 6 bases and J dropped 7; count of bases not matched to a gene: 10. CDR3 residues: CASRREGGSGNEQFF. Here the CDR3 DNA reads TGTGCCAGCAGGCGGGAGGGCGGGAGTGGGAATGAGCAGTTCTTC.